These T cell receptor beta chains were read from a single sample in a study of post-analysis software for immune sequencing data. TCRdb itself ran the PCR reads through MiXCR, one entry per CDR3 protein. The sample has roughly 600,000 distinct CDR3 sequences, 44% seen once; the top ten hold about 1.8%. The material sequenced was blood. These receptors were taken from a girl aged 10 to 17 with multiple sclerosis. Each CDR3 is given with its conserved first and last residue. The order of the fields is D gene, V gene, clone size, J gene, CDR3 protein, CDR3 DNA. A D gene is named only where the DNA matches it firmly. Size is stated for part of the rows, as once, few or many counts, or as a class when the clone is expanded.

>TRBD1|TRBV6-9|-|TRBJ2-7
CASSHDRGVEQYF
TGTGCCAGCAGTCACGACAGGGGTGTTGAGCAGTACTTC
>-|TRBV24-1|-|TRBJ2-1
CATSENTYEQFF
TGTGCCACCAGTGAGAACACCTATGAGCAGTTCTTC
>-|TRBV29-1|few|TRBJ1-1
CSVEPLRRNTEAFF
TGCAGCGTTGAGCCCTTACGACGGAACACTGAAGCTTTCTTT
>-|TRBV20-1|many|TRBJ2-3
CSQRGANTDTQYF
TGCAGCCAAAGAGGGGCTAACACAGATACGCAGTATTTT
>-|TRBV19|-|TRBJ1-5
CASSRRGGSYSNQPQHF
TGTGCCAGTAGCCGGAGGGGGGGGAGCTATAGCAATCAGCCCCAGCATTTT
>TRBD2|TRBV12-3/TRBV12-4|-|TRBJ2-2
CASNPAGEGTGELFF
TGTGCCAGCAATCCAGCGGGAGAGGGTACCGGGGAGCTGTTTTTT
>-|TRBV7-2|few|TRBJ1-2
CASSAKRAGGLYGYTF
TGTGCCAGCAGCGCTAAACGGGCAGGCGGACTCTATGGCTACACCTTC
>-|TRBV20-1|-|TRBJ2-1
CSTFAGYDEQFF
TGCAGTACCTTCGCAGGTTATGATGAGCAGTTCTTC
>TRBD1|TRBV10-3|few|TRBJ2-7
CAISEGRGQGSGEQYF
TGTGCCATCAGTGAAGGACGCGGACAGGGTAGTGGGGAGCAGTACTTC
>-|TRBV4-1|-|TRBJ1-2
CASSLRTVENYGYTF
TGCGCCAGCAGCCTTAGGACGGTGGAAAACTATGGCTACACCTTC
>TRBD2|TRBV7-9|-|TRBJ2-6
CASPPVGSGSISGANVLTF
TGTGCCAGCCCCCCCGTAGGTAGCGGGAGCATCTCTGGGGCCAACGTCCTGACTTTC
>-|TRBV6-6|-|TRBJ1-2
CASSTDSSGYTF
TGTGCCAGCAGCACGGACAGCTCCGGCTACACCTTC